These 16 T cell receptor beta chains were sequenced from one sample in a study of blood T cell repertoires in COVID-19. Measured with immunoSEQ multiplex PCR; TCRdb has only the in-frame clones, and not every one. The sample yields 250,000 or so clones, roughly 84% seen once. Material for sequencing was peripheral blood. The receptors stem from a man between 60 and 75 years old with acute or convalescent COVID-19.

The gene calls are TRBV4-3 and TRBJ2-3; D is uncertain. With 1 base removed from V and 3 bases from J, the gap between germline ends came to 5 bases. The CDR3 extends over 13 amino acids. Germline V lookup: CDR1 LGHNA, CDR2 YSLEER. The CDR3 is CASSQVSTDTQYF. In DNA, the CDR3 is TGCGCCAGCAGCCAAGTTTCGACAGATACGCAGTATTTT.

On this clone: The sample has other DNA sequences that encode this CDR3 too. V and J are TRBV9 and TRBJ2-7, with 9 bases lining up with TRBD1. Per the germline V gene, CDR1 is SGDLS and CDR2 is YYNGEE. V lost 0 bases to trimming and J lost 2 bases; unmatched junction nucleotides: 0. The CDR3 is 14 amino acids. As DNA, the CDR3 is TGTGCCAGCAGCGTAGGACAGGGGGCCTACGAGCAGTACTTC. The encoded protein is CASSVGQGAYEQYF.

V and J are TRBV14 and TRBJ2-7, with TRBD1 as a possible D gene (6 bases). Germline values: CDR1 SGHDN, CDR2 FVKESK. The CDR3 is 16 residues long. V was shortened by 3 bases and J by 2 bases, with 17 bases between the two germline ends. The CDR3 nucleotides are TGTGCCAGCAGCCACGCGAACAGGGTAATAACCTACGAGCAGTACTTC. It yields the protein CASSHANRVITYEQYF.

The V call is TRBV2, the J call TRBJ2-7; 7 positions match TRBD2. The CDR3 is made up of 13 amino acids. CDR1 and CDR2 (germline): SNHLY, FYNNEI. Losses at the gene ends were 8 bases for V and 9 bases for J; bases not matched to a gene: 13. Here the CDR3 DNA reads TGTGCCAGCGCTGAGGGGACTAAAGACTTGCAGTACTTC. It specifies CASAEGTKDLQYF.

Only one count was recorded for this clone. The chain links TRBV4-1 to TRBJ1-2; D possibly corresponds to TRBD1 (5 bases). This CDR3 has 13 amino acids. The V gene lost 0 bases and the J gene lost 8 bases, with 10 bases spanning the gap. Per the germline V gene, CDR1 is MGHRA and CDR2 is YSYEKL. CDR3 region: CASSQESGYGYTF. Here the CDR3 DNA reads TGCGCCAGCAGCCAAGAGTCAGGGTACGGCTACACCTTC.

This rearrangement joins TRBV28 to TRBJ2-3, with 11 bases that match TRBD1. CDR3 length: 16 amino acids. Germline loops: CDR1 MDHEN, CDR2 SYDVKM. The trim removed 5 bases at V and 5 bases at J, leaving 9 bases unmatched. The CDR3 region has the DNA TGTGCCAGCAGTAACCATGGACAGGGGGCTGGAGATACGCAGTATTTT. As protein: CASSNHGQGAGDTQYF.

This clone was seen only once. Sequence at one end of the junction differs from germline and may be a read error. The chain employs TRBV19 and TRBJ1-5, with 7 bases matching TRBD1. This CDR3 is 12 amino acids long. CDR1 is LNHDA, CDR2 SQIVND, per germline (reference sequence). DNA of the CDR3: TGTGCCAGTCGGACAGGCAAGCAGCCCCAGCATTTT. Encoded protein: CASRTGKQPQHF.

CDR3 in DNA: TGTGCCAGCAGCTTAGGTTCTGGGGGGGCACAAGAGACCCAGTACTTC. The encoded protein is CASSLGSGGAQETQYF. This sequence joins TRBV7-6 and TRBJ2-5, with D tentatively TRBD2 (7 bases). The CDR3 contains 16 residues. Germline V CDR1 and CDR2: SGHVS, FNYEAQ. Trimming removed 1 base at V and 2 bases at J, with 14 bases between.

The V call is TRBV4-1, the J call TRBJ2-5; D is perhaps TRBD1 (5 bases). The CDR3 has 19 residues. Per the germline V gene, CDR1 is MGHRA and CDR2 is YSYEKL. V lost 0 bases and J 5 bases, leaving 25 bases between the germline ends. The chain's CDR3 is CASSQDPYAAGPEVETQYF. In DNA, the CDR3 is TGCGCCAGCAGCCAAGATCCTTACGCGGCAGGGCCTGAGGTGGAGACCCAGTACTTC.

There are a few counts of this clone. This sequence joins TRBV2 and TRBJ2-7, with 12 bases matching TRBD1. V dropped 8 bases and J dropped 3; count of bases not matched to a gene: 5. This CDR3 contains 14 residues. CDR1 SNHLY and CDR2 FYNNEI come from the germline V gene. CDR3 nucleotide sequence: TGTGCCAGCTCGCGGGACAGGGGGCACTACGAGCAGTACTTC. Encoded protein: CASSRDRGHYEQYF.

The V gene is TRBV7-6, the J gene TRBJ2-7; TRBD1 aligns across 7 bases. This CDR3 has 13 amino acids. Germline lookup yields CDR1 SGHVS and CDR2 FNYEAQ. The V gene end was trimmed by 5 bases and the J gene end by 3 bases; junction bases not matched to a gene: 4. The CDR3 sequence: CASSLDRLYEQYF. In DNA, the CDR3 is TGTGCCAGCAGCCTGGACAGGCTCTACGAGCAGTACTTC.

The V call is TRBV27, the J call TRBJ1-5; 7 bases fit TRBD1. CDR1 is MNHEY and CDR2 is SMNVEV in the germline V gene (reference sequence). V was clipped by 6 bases and J by 4 bases; unmatched bases: 6. There are 14 residues in the CDR3. DNA of the CDR3: TGTGCCAGCAGACAGACAGGGACGAATCAGCCCCAGCATTTT. Residues: CASRQTGTNQPQHF.

The chain employs TRBV3-1 (or the pseudogene TRBV3-2) and TRBJ2-2, with D uncertain. Trimming shortened V by 4 bases and J by 1 base, and 10 bases separated the two germline ends. Germline-derived CDR1 and CDR2 are LGHDT and YNNKEL (reference sequence). There are 15 residues in the CDR3. CDR3 DNA: TGTGCCAGCAGCCTCCTAACAGAGAACACCGGGGAGCTGTTTTTT. Translated, it gives CASSLLTENTGELFF.

This clone was detected once. This chain joins TRBV6-2 or TRBV6-3 and TRBJ2-1; perhaps TRBD2 as D (5 bases). The CDR3 consists of 16 residues. The V and J ends lost 2 bases and 11 bases respectively, with 22 bases between them. Germline V CDR1 and CDR2: MNHEY, SVGEGT. The DNA for the CDR3 is TGTGCCAGCAGTTACCTACCAGGCCTGGGTGGGGAGAAGCAGTTCTTC. It encodes CASSYLPGLGGEKQFF.

The chain combines TRBV4-1 with TRBJ1-2; no reliable D call. Per germline, CDR1 MGHRA and CDR2 YSYEKL. Trimming shortened V by 1 base and J by 7 bases, and 16 bases separated the two germline ends. This CDR3 contains 15 residues. CDR3 protein: CASSQVGSLEGGYTF. The DNA for the CDR3 is TGCGCCAGCAGCCAAGTAGGGTCCTTGGAGGGTGGCTACACCTTC.

The chain couples TRBV5-1 to TRBJ2-2, with D unresolved. The germline V gene has CDR1 SGHRS and CDR2 YFSETQ. This CDR3 has 14 amino acids. V lost 1 base and J 1 base, leaving 5 bases between the germline ends. The CDR3 DNA sequence: TGCGCCAGCAGCTTGAGGAGGAACACCGGGGAGCTGTTTTTT. Translated, it gives CASSLRRNTGELFF.